The entry below describes one T cell receptor beta chain. The CDR3 totals 15 residues. The germline gives CDR1 SGHVS, CDR2 FQNEAQ. The record originates from a study of T cells expressing NK-cell markers. UMIs were included in TCR beta cDNA generated by 5'RACE template switching. TCRdb re-analyzed the 5' RACE reads; it lists each CDR3 protein once, without DNA. The data include about 390,000 distinct CDR3 sequences; the top ten clones carry around 10%. The origin of this receptor is a woman between 45 and 65 years old in good health. The genes are TRBV7-8 and TRBJ2-3; TCRdb's D call, TRBD1, is unchecked because there is no DNA. The sample comprised blood T cells: a sorted CD56 or NKG2C T cell subset, CD4+ or CD8+ T cells, or bulk PBMC T cells (not recorded which). The CDR3 sequence: CASSWDDRSTDTQYF.